Reported below is one T cell receptor beta chain. This sample is part of a study of blood T cell repertoires in COVID-19. Across the whole study: Sites across the United States, Italy and Spain contributed samples from acute and convalescent COVID-19. PBMCs, B-cell-depleted T cells, or T cells were the source of the cDNA or gDNA that made up the material.

In the study's own analysis: Estimates of nucleated cell counts were drawn from the amplification of reference gene primers. Assay: immunoSEQ multiplex PCR; the TCRdb copy retains only in-frame clones and omits some. V, J and clone size are those of that table, while D and trimming were read from the DNA. The sample gives over 120,000 clones, 88% of which show up once; approximately 1.8% is in the top ten. This TCR derives from a man between 65 and 85 years old with acute or convalescent COVID-19. The sample was peripheral blood.

The CDR3 DNA reads TGTGCCAGCAGCCTTGGGACAGAGACTGAAGCTTTCTTT. This translates into CASSLGTETEAFF. The chain has TRBV7-2 and TRBJ1-1, with 7 bases identical to TRBD1. The J segment lost 5 bases and the V segment lost 5 bases, leaving 5 bases of the junction unmatched. Germline CDR1 SGHTA, CDR2 FQGNSA. The CDR3 has 13 residues.